One sample yielded the 2 T cell receptor beta chains listed below, sequenced in a study of OX40 agonist ivuxolimab in advanced cancers. Data came from immunoSEQ multiplex PCR; TCRdb stores just in-frame clones and leaves some out. The data show tens of thousands of clones, around 80% seen once. The specimen comprised CD4+ or CD8+ T cells sorted from blood, sampled in a trial of the OX40 agonist ivuxolimab. The receptors derive from an adult with an advanced solid tumor such as melanoma, head and neck, liver or kidney cancer.

The chain uses TRBV4-2 and TRBJ2-7, with D perhaps TRBD2 (6 bases). The CDR3 contains 18 residues. In germline, CDR1 is LGHNA, CDR2 YNFKEQ. Trimming left V 3 bases short and J 0 bases short, with 21 bases between. The CDR3 protein is CASSQRWVSGVGSYEQYF. In DNA form, the CDR3 reads TGTGCCAGCAGCCAGAGGTGGGTTTCGGGGGTCGGCTCCTACGAGCAGTACTTC.

The gene calls are TRBV2 and TRBJ2-3, with a possible D match to TRBD2 (5 bases). The germline V gene encodes CDR1 SNHLY and CDR2 FYNNEI. Trimming took 7 bases from V and 3 from J, leaving 20 bases between them. The CDR3 loop spans 16 amino acids. This CDR3 reads CASKDSDSQWTDTQYF. The CDR3 DNA reads as TGTGCCAGCAAAGATAGCGATAGCCAGTGGACAGATACGCAGTATTTT.